The 13 T cell receptor beta chains reported below all come from one sample, sequenced in a study of T-cell reconstitution after alpha-beta-depleted transplantation in children. Unique molecular identifiers were incorporated into the prepared TCRbeta library. From the PCR reads, TCRdb called clonotypes with MiXCR, one entry per CDR3 protein. The profile shows approximately 400,000 distinct CDR3 sequences, around 15% of them singletons. The input for sequencing was PBMCs, mostly from graft donor cells, taken 360 days after TCRalphabeta/CD19-depleted stem cell transplant. All receptors come from a boy younger than two who had a stem cell transplant for Wiskott-Aldrich syndrome, so the T cells may come from the graft donor.

A note on this clonotype: With a much larger clone just one base away, this may be a read error. Because it lacks the conserved phenylalanine or tryptophan at the end, this CDR3 is likely a read error. The CDR3 DNA is TGCGCCAGCAGCCAAAGGGGATACGGGACAGCCACAGATACGCAGTATTCT. Translated: CASSQRGYGTATDTQYS. V and J are TRBV4-3 and TRBJ2-3, with 7 bases that match TRBD1. Trimming cost V 2 bases and J 2 bases; bases outside gene matches: 10. The CDR3 totals 17 residues. CDR1 LGHNA and CDR2 YSLEER come from the germline V gene.

This clonotype was detected only a few times. The V gene is TRBV12-3 or TRBV12-4, the J gene TRBJ1-5, with 7 bases lining up with TRBD1. This CDR3 is built from 15 residues. V shed 5 bases and J 3 bases; nucleotides not matched to a gene: 7. The CDR3 is CASSPPGGFNQPQHF. DNA for the CDR3: TGTGCCAGCAGTCCGCCAGGGGGATTCAATCAGCCCCAGCATTTT.

This rearrangement joins TRBV20-1 to TRBJ1-1; 10 bases map to TRBD1. Germline assignment: CDR1 DFQATT and CDR2 SNEGSKA (reference sequence). There are 14 residues in the CDR3. V gave up 6 bases and J gave up 6 bases; unmatched junction bases: 10. CDR3 region: CSASGTGVTAEAFF. CDR3 DNA sequence: TGCAGTGCATCCGGGACAGGGGTCACCGCTGAAGCTTTCTTT.

This clonotype was seen more than once but under ten times. The chain is built from TRBV20-1 and TRBJ2-5, with 7 nucleotides matching TRBD2. Germline V CDR1 and CDR2: DFQATT, SNEGSKA (reference sequence). V lost 3 bases, J lost 5 bases, and 18 bases stayed unmatched. The CDR3 has 17 residues. CDR3 in amino acids: CSASGGFSGVRRETQYF. CDR3 sequence (DNA): TGCAGTGCTAGCGGGGGGTTTAGCGGAGTGCGTAGGGAGACCCAGTACTTC.

This clonotype came up a few times. J is TRBJ1-5 and V is TRBV10-2; D gene uncertain. This CDR3 region has 14 residues. Between the trimmed V and J ends, which lost 1 base and 3 bases, there was a span of 7 bases. Germline V CDR1 and CDR2: WSHSY, SAAADI. DNA for the CDR3: TGCGCCAGCAGTGAGTACATCTCCAATCAGCCCCAGCATTTT. It is translated as CASSEYISNQPQHF.

This clonotype appeared a single time. V gene TRBV5-1 combines with J gene TRBJ2-7; TRBD1 aligns across 10 bases. The CDR3 totals 14 residues. CDR1 is SGHRS, CDR2 YFSETQ, per germline. The trim removed 4 bases at V and 5 bases at J, leaving 6 bases unmatched. The CDR3 is CASSAGQGYDEQYF. CDR3 DNA: TGCGCCAGCAGCGCGGGACAGGGGTACGACGAGCAGTACTTC.

This clonotype was picked up a small number of times. V usage is TRBV4-2 and J usage is TRBJ2-3; tentative D call: TRBD2 (5 bases). CDR1 and CDR2 (germline): LGHNA, YNFKEQ. The CDR3 loop spans 15 amino acids. With 4 bases removed from V and 2 bases from J, the gap between germline ends came to 13 bases. The CDR3 region is CASSPFSGDTDTQYF. In DNA form, the CDR3 reads TGTGCCAGCAGCCCCTTCAGCGGTGACACAGATACGCAGTATTTT.

This clonotype was picked up a small number of times. The chain couples TRBV24-1 to TRBJ1-2; the D gene is possibly TRBD1 (6 bases). V lost 4 bases, J lost 2 bases, and 10 bases lay in between. Per germline, CDR1 KGHDR and CDR2 SFDVKD. CDR3 size: 14 residues. CDR3 in amino acids: CATSDADRNYGYTF. For the CDR3, the DNA is TGTGCCACCAGTGACGCCGACAGGAACTATGGCTACACCTTC.

This chain links TRBV6-2 or TRBV6-3 with TRBJ2-7, with 10 bases lining up with TRBD2. The length of the CDR3 is 16 residues. The V gene end was trimmed by 2 bases and the J gene end by 2 bases; junction bases not matched to a gene: 6. The germline V gene has CDR1 MNHEY and CDR2 SVGEGT. The CDR3 protein is CASSYPILAGTYEQYF. The CDR3 nucleotides are TGTGCCAGCAGTTACCCGATACTAGCGGGAACCTACGAGCAGTACTTC.

This clonotype was counted between two and nine times. The chain combines TRBV29-1 with TRBJ2-5, with D uncertain. V was shortened by 5 bases and J by 0 bases, with 10 bases between the two germline ends. The CDR3 has 13 amino acids. CDR1 SQVTM and CDR2 ANQGSEA come from the germline V gene. The CDR3 loop reads CSVSGAYQETQYF. As DNA, the CDR3 is TGCAGCGTTAGTGGTGCGTACCAAGAGACCCAGTACTTC.

This clonotype was counted only a few times. The J gene is TRBJ2-1, the V gene TRBV16, with D perhaps matching TRBD2 (5 bases). This CDR3 has 13 amino acids. V lost 2 bases and J 10 bases, leaving 12 bases between the germline ends. The germline CDR1 and CDR2 sequences are KGHSY and FQNENV. This CDR3 is CASSQGPLAEQFF. The DNA of the CDR3 is TGTGCCAGCAGCCAAGGGCCATTAGCGGAGCAGTTCTTC.

The table lists this clonotype with a few counts. The CDR3 DNA reads TGTGCCAGCATCACCTTCAAGGCGGGGGGAAGGGAGACCCAGTACTTC. Protein: CASITFKAGGRETQYF. The rearrangement joins TRBV3-1 to TRBJ2-5; 8 nucleotides match TRBD2. V lost 7 bases, J lost 5 bases, and 15 bases stayed unmatched. Germline loops: CDR1 LGHDT, CDR2 YNNKEL (reference sequence). The CDR3 runs to 16 residues.

A few counts support this clonotype. The chain uses TRBV12-3 or TRBV12-4 and TRBJ1-1; 7 positions agree with TRBD1. CDR3 length: 14 amino acids. Losses at the gene ends were 2 bases for V and 1 base for J; bases not matched to a gene: 1. CDR3 in amino acids: CASSLRGRNTEAFF. The CDR3, as DNA: TGTGCCAGCAGTTTAAGGGGGCGGAACACTGAAGCTTTCTTT.